This T cell receptor beta chain was captured in a study of metastatic and nonmetastatic thyroid tumors. Nobody among the patients had been given any treatment before thyroid surgery. TCRdb ran MiXCR on the PCR reads. The table includes tens of thousands of clones, 20% to 25% detected once. This CDR3 has 12 amino acids. Trimming left V 1 base short and J 7 bases short, with 7 bases between. Looked up from germline, CDR1 is SEHNR and CDR2 is FQNEAQ (reference sequence). There are many counts of this clone. This TCR was sampled from a female donor with papillary thyroid cancer or a benign thyroid nodule (not recorded which). Some clones in this sample may be carry-over from other donors' samples. J is TRBJ1-1 and V is TRBV7-9; D is perhaps TRBD1 (5 bases). Sequencing was performed on blood. The DNA of the CDR3 is TGTGCCAGCAGCTTAGATGGGGGTGAAGCTTTCTTT. It translates to CASSLDGGEAFF.